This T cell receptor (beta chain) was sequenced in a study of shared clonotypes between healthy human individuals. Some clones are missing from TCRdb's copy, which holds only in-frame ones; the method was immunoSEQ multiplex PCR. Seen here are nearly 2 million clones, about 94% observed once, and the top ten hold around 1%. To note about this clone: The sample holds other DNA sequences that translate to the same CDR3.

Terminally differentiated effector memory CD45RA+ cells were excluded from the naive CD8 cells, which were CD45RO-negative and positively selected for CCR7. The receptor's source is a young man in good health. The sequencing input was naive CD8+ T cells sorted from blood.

The CDR3 nucleotides read TGTGCCAGCAGCCTGGTACAGGGCTATGGCTACACCTTC. This encodes CASSLVQGYGYTF. The V gene is TRBV27, the J gene TRBJ1-2, with D possibly matching TRBD1 (6 bases). The CDR3 has 13 residues. V was trimmed by 6 bases and J by 4 bases, leaving 12 bases between them. Germline lookup yields CDR1 MNHEY and CDR2 SMNVEV (reference sequence).